Presented here are 13 T cell receptor beta chains from one specimen sequenced in a study of blood T cell repertoires in COVID-19. Profiled with immunoSEQ multiplex PCR; TCRdb holds only in-frame clones, not every one. The sample lists about 100,000 clones, approximately 88% occurring once. The sample taken for sequencing was peripheral blood. Receptors originate from a human donor in a cohort sampled during active COVID-19.

The chain couples TRBV12-3 or TRBV12-4 to TRBJ2-7; D unresolved. This CDR3 region has 13 residues. V was shortened by 3 bases and J by 3 bases, with 9 bases between the two germline ends. The CDR3 protein is CASSLETFYEQYV. Written as DNA, the CDR3 is TGTGCCAGCAGTTTGGAGACGTTCTACGAGCAGTACGTC.

The J gene is TRBJ1-4, the V gene TRBV25-1; TRBD1 aligns across 10 bases. V shed 0 bases, J shed 7 bases, and the junction held 2 bases outside the gene matches. Per the germline V gene, CDR1 is MGHDK and CDR2 is SYGVNS. The CDR3 totals 15 residues. The chain's CDR3 is CASSEYGTGVEKLFF. In nucleotides, the CDR3 is TGTGCCAGCAGTGAATACGGGACAGGGGTTGAAAAACTGTTTTTT.

The V gene is TRBV5-1, the J gene TRBJ2-5, with 7 nucleotides matching TRBD1. The CDR3 length is 16 residues. The V segment lost 1 base and the J segment 7 bases; nucleotides outside the gene matches: 13. The germline CDR1 and CDR2 sequences are SGHRS and YFSETQ. This CDR3 reads CASSLSEGGEVRTQYF. CDR3 sequence (DNA): TGCGCCAGCAGCTTGAGTGAAGGGGGCGAGGTACGGACCCAGTACTTC.

In this sample, this clone turned up once. CDR3 in DNA: TGTGCCAGCTCATTGACAGGGGATGAAGCTTTCTTT. Protein sequence: CASSLTGDEAFF. J is TRBJ1-1 and V is TRBV18; 8 bases are a match to TRBD1. The CDR3 has 12 residues. V shed 5 bases and J 7 bases; nucleotides not matched to a gene: 3. Germline V gives CDR1 KGHSH, CDR2 LQKENI.

V gene TRBV27 combines with J gene TRBJ1-1; D is unresolved. The CDR3 contains 13 residues. The germline CDR1 and CDR2 sequences are MNHEY and SMNVEV (reference sequence). Trimming removed 4 bases at V and 7 bases at J, with 13 bases between. CDR3 in amino acids: CASSSIREIEAFF. As DNA, the CDR3 is TGTGCCAGCAGTTCGATCCGGGAAATTGAAGCTTTCTTT.

J is TRBJ2-5 and V is TRBV2, with unresolved D. The CDR3 covers 15 residues. V was shortened by 3 bases and J by 5 bases, with 16 bases between the two germline ends. Germline V CDR1 and CDR2: SNHLY, FYNNEI. CDR3 amino acids: CASSESFGLRETQYF. The CDR3 nucleotides read TGTGCCAGCAGTGAGAGTTTCGGTCTCCGGGAGACCCAGTACTTC.

The V gene is TRBV19, the J gene TRBJ2-1; the D is unclear. The germline gives CDR1 LNHDA, CDR2 SQIVND (reference sequence). Trimming stripped 2 bases from V and 9 bases from J, with 14 bases between. The CDR3 length is 14 residues. The CDR3, as DNA: TGTGCCAGTAGTATAAAAGCAGTTCCGGGTGAGCAGTTCTTC. Encoded protein: CASSIKAVPGEQFF.

V and J are TRBV28 and TRBJ1-1; a weak D match, TRBD1 (5 bases). Deletions cut 8 bases from V and 0 bases from J, with 10 bases between. CDR1 and CDR2 from the germline V gene are MDHEN and SYDVKM. The CDR3 sequence is 13 residues long. CDR3 amino acids: CASFRQMNTEAFF. DNA for the CDR3: TGTGCCAGCTTTCGACAGATGAACACTGAAGCTTTCTTT.

This chain links TRBV13 with TRBJ1-1, with 9 positions matching TRBD1. With V trimmed by 4 bases and J by 5 bases, 11 bases remained unmatched. The CDR3 totals 16 residues. Looked up from germline, CDR1 is PRHDT and CDR2 is FYEKMQ (reference sequence). The CDR3 DNA sequence: TGTGCCAGCAGCTCGGACGAGGGACAGGGAACGACTGAAGCTTTCTTT. This translates into CASSSDEGQGTTEAFF.

This clone was observed a single time. Distinct nucleotide sequences in the sample also encode this CDR3. The gene calls are TRBV3-1 (or the pseudogene TRBV3-2) and TRBJ1-1; D remains ambiguous. This CDR3 is built from 13 residues. Germline CDR1 LGHDT, CDR2 YNNKEL (reference sequence). The V end was cut by 3 bases, the J end by 1 base, with 6 bases between. The CDR3 region has the DNA TGTGCCAGCAGCCACCGGGGGAACACTGAAGCTTTCTTT. It yields the protein CASSHRGNTEAFF.

The chain joins TRBV7-9 to TRBJ1-1; D ambiguous. V was trimmed by 1 base and J by 7 bases, leaving 10 bases between them. The CDR3 is 13 amino acids. Germline CDR1 and CDR2: SEHNR and FQNEAQ (reference sequence). CDR3: CASSLELSDEAFF. In DNA, the CDR3 is TGTGCCAGCAGCTTAGAGTTGTCAGATGAAGCTTTCTTT. Full variable domain (missing parts from reference TRBV7-9 and TRBJ1-1): DTGVSQNPRHKITKRGQNVTFRCDPISEHNRLYWYRQTLGQGPEFLTYFQNEAQLEKSRLLSDRFSAERPKGSFSTLEIQRTEQGDSAMYLCASSLELSDEAFFGQGTRLTVV.

V and J are TRBV3-1 (or the pseudogene TRBV3-2) and TRBJ1-1; 9 nucleotides match TRBD1. V was pared by 8 bases and J by 1 base, with 2 bases of the junction left unmatched. Germline CDR1 is LGHDT and CDR2 is YNNKEL (reference sequence). The CDR3 contains 13 residues. The CDR3 nucleotides are TGTGCCAGCTTGGACAGGGGGAACACTGAAGCTTTCTTT. Protein sequence: CASLDRGNTEAFF.

The chain combines TRBV6-5 with TRBJ1-3; TRBD1 agrees at 8 bases. Germline V gives CDR1 MNHEY, CDR2 SVGAGI. Trimming took 4 bases from V and 11 from J; bases not matched to a gene: 10. The CDR3 is 14 amino acids. The CDR3 region has the DNA TGTGCCAGCAGTTCCACGGACAGGGTAGTTTCCATATATTTT. The encoded protein is CASSSTDRVVSIYF.